The entry below gives a single T cell receptor beta chain sequence along with its context. Germline CDR1 and CDR2: MNHNS and SASEGT. V lost 4 bases, J lost 0 bases, and 6 bases stayed unmatched. The CDR3 extends over 17 amino acids. This specimen comes from a study of blood T cell repertoires in COVID-19. At the level of the study: Samples taken during acute and convalescent COVID-19 were collected in the United States, Italy and Spain. T cells, B-cell-depleted T cells, or PBMCs supplied cDNA or gDNA.

How the authors handled the data: Reference gene primers were amplified, and this amplification served to estimate nucleated cell counts. Assay: immunoSEQ multiplex PCR; the TCRdb copy retains only in-frame clones and omits some. That table supplies the V and J calls and clone size; D and trimming were determined from the DNA. The sample lists under 30,000 clones; about 90% were seen once. The source is a man aged 50 to 59 with active COVID-19. Sequencing was performed on peripheral blood. The chain combines TRBV6-1 with TRBJ2-7; 13 bases are a match to TRBD2. The CDR3 DNA follows: TGTGCCAGCAGTGCCTCGGGACTAGCGGGGACCTCCTACGAGCAGTACTTC. Its protein product is CASSASGLAGTSYEQYF.